This T cell receptor (beta chain) emerged from a study of post-analysis software for immune sequencing data. Presence of unique molecular identifiers characterized the TCR beta cDNA libraries. TCRdb itself ran the PCR reads through MiXCR, one entry per CDR3 protein. The sample holds 750,000 to 950,000 distinct CDR3 sequences, around 42% seen once. Findings of the study overall: Relative to controls, patients had a handful of TRBV segments at higher frequency, with TRBV5-6, TRBV5-1 and TRBV20-1 among these. The authors found that F measure strongly co-clustered same-batch samples.

This clonotype was seen a handful of times. Its specificity is not known. CDR3 size: 15 residues. Trimming cost V 3 bases and J 4 bases; bases outside gene matches: 12. Germline-derived CDR1 and CDR2 are SQVTM and ANQGSEA. This TCR derives from a girl under 18 with multiple sclerosis. This sequence joins TRBV29-1 and TRBJ2-7; 7 bases agree with TRBD1. Sequenced: blood. The CDR3 here is CSVDSGQGQQYEQYF. The CDR3 nucleotides read TGCAGCGTTGACTCCGGGCAGGGACAGCAGTACGAGCAGTACTTC.